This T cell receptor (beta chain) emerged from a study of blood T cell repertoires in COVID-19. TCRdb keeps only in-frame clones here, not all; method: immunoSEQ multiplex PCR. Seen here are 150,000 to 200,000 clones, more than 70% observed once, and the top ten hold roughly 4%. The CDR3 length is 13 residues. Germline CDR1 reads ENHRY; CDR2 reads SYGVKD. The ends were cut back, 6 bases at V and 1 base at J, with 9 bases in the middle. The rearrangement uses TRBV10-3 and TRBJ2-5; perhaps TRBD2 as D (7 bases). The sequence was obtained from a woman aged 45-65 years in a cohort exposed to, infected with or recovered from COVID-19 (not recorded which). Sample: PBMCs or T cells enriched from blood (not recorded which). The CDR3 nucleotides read TGTGCCATCAGCGGGGGGCCCCAAGAGACCCAGTACTTC. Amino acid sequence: CAISGGPQETQYF.